The entry below describes one T cell receptor (beta chain). The sample belongs to a study of OX40 agonist ivuxolimab in advanced cancers. Trimming removed 5 bases from V and 0 bases from J; junction bases left unmatched: 1. Germline values: CDR1 SGHTA, CDR2 FQGTGA. The CDR3 length is 13 residues. The protocol was immunoSEQ multiplex PCR, while the TCRdb copy is restricted to in-frame clones and leaves out a portion. Among more than 55,000 clones, 85% to 90% were seen once, and the ten largest hold over 10%. Sequenced material: CD4+ or CD8+ T cells sorted from blood, taken in a trial of the OX40 agonist ivuxolimab. The clonotype was recovered from an adult with an advanced solid tumor such as melanoma, head and neck, liver or kidney cancer. This chain links TRBV7-3 with TRBJ2-7, with 7 bases aligning to TRBD2. The DNA for the CDR3 is TGTGCCAGCAGCCCGGGGGGCTCCTACGAGCAGTACTTC. Protein: CASSPGGSYEQYF.